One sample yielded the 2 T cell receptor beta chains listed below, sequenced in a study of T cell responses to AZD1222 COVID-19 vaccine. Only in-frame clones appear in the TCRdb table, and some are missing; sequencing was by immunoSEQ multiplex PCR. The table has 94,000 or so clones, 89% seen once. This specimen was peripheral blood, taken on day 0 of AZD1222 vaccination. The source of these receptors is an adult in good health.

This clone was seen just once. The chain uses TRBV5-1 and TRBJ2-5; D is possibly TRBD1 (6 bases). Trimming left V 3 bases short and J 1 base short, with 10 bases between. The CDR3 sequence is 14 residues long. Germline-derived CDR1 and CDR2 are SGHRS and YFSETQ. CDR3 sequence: CASSSQGSQETQYF. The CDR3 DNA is TGCGCCAGCAGCTCACAGGGTTCCCAAGAGACCCAGTACTTC.

CDR3: CAISDYPTTNYGYTF. The CDR3 region has the DNA TGTGCCATCAGTGATTATCCGACAACCAACTATGGCTACACCTTC. This chain joins TRBV10-3 and TRBJ1-2, with D hard to call. CDR1 and CDR2 (germline): ENHRY, SYGVKD. V was trimmed by 3 bases and J by 2 bases, leaving 13 bases between them. The CDR3 covers 15 residues.